The 8 T cell receptor beta chains in this list originate from one sample, sequenced in a study of blood T cell repertoires in COVID-19. The protocol was immunoSEQ multiplex PCR, while the TCRdb copy is restricted to in-frame clones and leaves out a portion. The sample comprises roughly 300,000 clones, approximately 90% of which are singletons, and 2.3% rests with the top ten. The sequenced material came from PBMCs or T cells enriched from blood (not recorded which). All receptors come from a woman aged 40 to 50 with acute COVID-19.

The CDR3 region has the DNA TGTGCCAGTAGTACTAGGGTACCGGGACTAGCGGGAGTGAACTACGAGCAGTACTTC. Translating gives CASSTRVPGLAGVNYEQYF. The chain links TRBV19 to TRBJ2-7; 14 bases agree with TRBD2. This CDR3 is 19 amino acids long. V dropped 4 bases and J dropped 3; count of bases not matched to a gene: 14. Germline CDR1 and CDR2: LNHDA and SQIVND (reference sequence).

CDR3 bases: TGTGCCAGTTGGAGGGCGGGGAACACTGAAGCTTTCTTT. The encoded protein is CASWRAGNTEAFF. The J gene is TRBJ1-1, the V gene TRBV12-3 or TRBV12-4; the D is unclear. Trimming cost V 9 bases and J 1 base, with 12 bases left between them. The CDR3 length is 13 residues.

This clone came up a few times. J is TRBJ2-2 and V is TRBV11-2; 8 bases align to TRBD2. The CDR3 is 15 residues long. The V segment lost 3 bases and the J segment 3 bases; nucleotides outside the gene matches: 3. CDR1 is SGHAT, CDR2 FQNNGV, per germline. The CDR3 coding sequence is TGTGCCAGCAGCTTTTTAGCGGGATACACCGGGGAGCTGTTTTTT. Translating it yields CASSFLAGYTGELFF.

J is TRBJ2-7 and V is TRBV18; 9 nucleotides agree with TRBD1. The CDR3 totals 16 residues. V was pared by 0 bases and J by 0 bases, with 3 bases of the junction left unmatched. Per germline, CDR1 KGHSH and CDR2 LQKENI. CDR3 DNA sequence: TGTGCCAGCTCACCACCCTACAGGGGGCACTCCTACGAGCAGTACTTC. Residues: CASSPPYRGHSYEQYF. The variable domain in full, with the rest retrieved from reference TRBV18 and TRBJ2-7, is NAGVMQNPRHLVRRRGQEARLRCSPMKGHSHVYWYRQLPEEGLKFMVYLQKENIIDESGMPKERFSAEFPKEGPSILRIQQVVRGDSAAYFCASSPPYRGHSYEQYFGPGTRLTVT.

This clone was observed once. The rearrangement uses TRBV4-1 and TRBJ1-4; D is unresolved. This CDR3 comprises 14 residues. Germline V gives CDR1 MGHRA, CDR2 YSYEKL. V was cut by 4 bases and J by 7 bases, with 13 bases left in between. The CDR3 loop is CASSRPPGFEKLFF. CDR3 DNA sequence: TGCGCCAGCAGCCGTCCCCCGGGGTTTGAAAAACTGTTTTTT.

The chain has TRBV4-2 and TRBJ2-3; 11 bases agree with TRBD2. J lost 6 bases, V lost 6 bases, and 8 bases had no gene match. This CDR3 comprises 15 residues. Per germline, CDR1 LGHNA and CDR2 YNFKEQ. CDR3 nucleotides: TGTGCCAGCAGAACACTAGCGGGGGCCAGGGATACGCAGTATTTT. Amino acid sequence: CASRTLAGARDTQYF.

This chain joins TRBV6-5 and TRBJ1-4; perhaps TRBD1 as D (5 bases). Germline CDR1 MNHEY, CDR2 SVGAGI. The CDR3 contains 16 residues. V was shortened by 0 bases and J by 3 bases, with 11 bases between the two germline ends. CDR3 coding DNA: TGTGCCAGCAGTTACTCTCAATGGACACCTAATGAAAAACTGTTTTTT. Protein: CASSYSQWTPNEKLFF.

The chain uses TRBV5-4 and TRBJ2-6; D might be TRBD2 (5 bases). V lost 1 base to trimming and J lost 1 base, with 12 bases between them. From germline, CDR1 is SGHNT and CDR2 YYREEE (reference sequence). CDR3 length: 17 amino acids. In DNA, the CDR3 is TGTGCCAGCAGCTTGTCGGGCAGGAGGTCTGGGGCCAACGTCCTGACTTTC. Protein product: CASSLSGRRSGANVLTF.